Below, one T cell receptor beta chain is given with its context. Its antigen is not known. This record comes from a study of beta chain features in type 1 diabetes. This CDR3 has 14 amino acids. Germline V CDR1 and CDR2: SGDLS, YYNGEE. Trimming removed 0 bases at V and 5 bases at J, with 12 bases between. Study-wide results and limits: The study left unresolved whether HLA type influences TCRB rearrangement. Across all four CD4+ subsets, people with type 1 diabetes showed modestly shorter TCRB CDR3s.

As every portion of the isolated RNA was reverse transcribed, the sequencing read expressed TCRB transcripts. Average reads for naive, central memory and regulatory T cell samples were several million. The table came from immunoSEQ multiplex PCR; TCRdb's copy has only in-frame clones and leaves some out. The sample records a few hundred thousand clones, approximately 15% being singletons. The sequenced sample was naive CD4+ T cells from blood. The TCR originated in a man aged 18 to 30 with type 1 diabetes. V and J are TRBV9 and TRBJ2-7, with D possibly TRBD2 on 6 matching bases. The CDR3 loop reads CASSVVPGSNEQYF. CDR3 DNA sequence: TGTGCCAGCAGCGTAGTTCCCGGGAGCAACGAGCAGTACTTC.